This T cell receptor beta chain was recovered during a study of T cell responses to AZD1222 COVID-19 vaccine. Regarding the study as a whole: A reported finding is that nearly half of spike-specific TCRs target unmutated variant regions. Compared with day 0, the breadth and depth of the Spike-specific TCR repertoire rose significantly after two doses of AZD1222.

Using immunoSEQ multiplex PCR, the repertoire was profiled, and TCRdb retains in-frame clones only, with some absent. The sample shows around 150,000 clones, 85% to 90% of them seen only once. Details on this clone: The antigen is unknown.

The ends were cut back, 2 bases at V and 4 bases at J, with 15 bases in the middle. The CDR3 consists of 16 residues. Germline CDR1 reads MNHEY; CDR2 reads SMNVEV (reference sequence). The TCR was taken from an adult in good health. Specimen: peripheral blood, collected on day 0 of AZD1222 vaccination. The genes are TRBV27 and TRBJ1-3; D is possibly TRBD1 (5 bases). CDR3 nucleotides: TGTGCCAGCAGTTTAAGCAGGGTTTCAGCGGGAAACACCATATATTTT. Translating gives CASSLSRVSAGNTIYF.